The 9 T cell receptor beta chains below come from one sample, sequenced in a study of cytomegalovirus exposure and HLA in healthy donors. The assay was immunoSEQ multiplex PCR, and TCRdb's table has in-frame clones only and misses some. The table includes about 200,000 clones, around 86% detected once. The sequenced material came from PBMCs. Source of these receptors: a woman aged 18-29 years in good health and CMV-seropositive.

V is TRBV9 and J is TRBJ2-7, with D perhaps matching TRBD1 (5 bases). In germline, CDR1 is SGDLS, CDR2 YYNGEE. V lost 4 bases and J 2 bases, leaving 16 bases between the germline ends. CDR3 length: 15 amino acids. This CDR3 reads CASSSDGWGTYEQYF. As DNA, the CDR3 is TGTGCCAGCAGCTCGGACGGATGGGGCACCTACGAGCAGTACTTC.

The chain joins TRBV20-1 to TRBJ2-3; TRBD2 matches at 7 bases. This CDR3 comprises 11 residues. Germline CDR1 and CDR2: DFQATT and SNEGSKA (reference sequence). Trimming cost V 5 bases and J 10 bases; bases outside gene matches: 6. The CDR3 loop reads CSALGRVAQYF. The CDR3 DNA sequence: TGCAGTGCTCTGGGGAGGGTTGCGCAGTATTTT.

The chain combines TRBV5-1 with TRBJ1-2; 12 bases line up with TRBD1. This CDR3 is 16 amino acids long. With V trimmed by 4 bases and J by 4 bases, 8 bases remained unmatched. Germline V gene lookup returns CDR1 SGHRS and CDR2 YFSETQ. In DNA form, the CDR3 reads TGCGCCAGCAGCAGAGGGACAGGGGGCGATAGCTATGGCTACACCTTC. It encodes CASSRGTGGDSYGYTF.

This CDR3 is CASSRRLAEVGGTGELFF. The DNA for the CDR3 is TGTGCCAGCTCGCGGAGACTAGCGGAAGTGGGAGGCACCGGGGAGCTGTTTTTT. The rearrangement links TRBV18 to TRBJ2-2, with 9 bases that match TRBD2. V lost 6 bases to trimming and J lost 4 bases; unmatched junction nucleotides: 15. The length of the CDR3 is 18 residues. The germline CDR1 and CDR2 sequences are KGHSH and LQKENI.

This sequence joins TRBV9 and TRBJ2-5; a possible D gene is TRBD2 (5 bases). V was trimmed by 3 bases and J by 1 base, leaving 16 bases between them. The germline CDR1 and CDR2 sequences are SGDLS and YYNGEE. This CDR3 comprises 16 residues. Here the CDR3 DNA reads TGTGCCAGCAGCGCCGGAATCGGGCGGGTCCAAGAGACCCAGTACTTC. It specifies CASSAGIGRVQETQYF.

This chain joins TRBV29-1 and TRBJ2-1, with 8 bases matching TRBD2. After removal of 6 bases from V and 4 bases from J, the junction contained 14 bases not matched to a gene. Germline loops: CDR1 SQVTM, CDR2 ANQGSEA. This CDR3 spans 16 amino acids. The CDR3 DNA reads TGCAGCGTCAACGACATACTAGCGGCAGTATACAATGAGCAGTTCTTC. It is translated as CSVNDILAAVYNEQFF.

V usage is TRBV29-1 and J usage is TRBJ1-1; tentative D call: TRBD1 (6 bases). Per the germline V gene, CDR1 is SQVTM and CDR2 is ANQGSEA. The CDR3 consists of 13 residues. Trimming stripped 7 bases from V and 4 bases from J, with 16 bases between. In DNA, the CDR3 is TGCAGCGCCAGGGGCCTGAGAGGCACTGAAGCTTTCTTT. It encodes CSARGLRGTEAFF.

In its sample, this clone was seen once. V usage is TRBV6-5 and J usage is TRBJ1-5; TRBD1 agrees at 7 bases. V was pared by 6 bases and J by 9 bases, with 8 bases of the junction left unmatched. Germline loops: CDR1 MNHEY, CDR2 SVGAGI. There are 13 residues in the CDR3. CDR3 in amino acids: CASSRDSGRPQHF. CDR3 in DNA: TGTGCCAGCAGCCGGGACAGCGGTCGGCCCCAGCATTTT.

The J gene is TRBJ2-2, the V gene TRBV7-9; 9 bases are a match to TRBD2. The CDR3 loop spans 17 amino acids. V shed 5 bases, J shed 4 bases, and the junction held 11 bases outside the gene matches. Germline CDR1 SEHNR, CDR2 FQNEAQ (reference sequence). This CDR3 reads CASSRAPAGGPTGELFF. CDR3 in DNA: TGTGCCAGCAGCCGTGCCCCAGCGGGAGGTCCCACCGGGGAGCTGTTTTTT.